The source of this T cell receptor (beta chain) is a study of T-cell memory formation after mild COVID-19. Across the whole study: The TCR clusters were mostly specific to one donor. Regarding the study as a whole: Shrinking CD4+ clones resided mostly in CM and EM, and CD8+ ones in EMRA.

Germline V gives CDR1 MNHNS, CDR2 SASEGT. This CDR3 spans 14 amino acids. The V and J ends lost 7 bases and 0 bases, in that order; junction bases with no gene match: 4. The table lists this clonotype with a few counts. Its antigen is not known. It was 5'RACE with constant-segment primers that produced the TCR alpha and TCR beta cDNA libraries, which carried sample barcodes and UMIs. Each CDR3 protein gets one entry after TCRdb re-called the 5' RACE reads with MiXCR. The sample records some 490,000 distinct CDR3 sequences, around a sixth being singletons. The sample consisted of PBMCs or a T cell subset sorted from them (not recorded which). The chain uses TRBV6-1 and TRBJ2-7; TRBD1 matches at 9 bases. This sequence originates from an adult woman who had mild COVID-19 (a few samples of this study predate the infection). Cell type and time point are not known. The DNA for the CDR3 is TGTGCCAGCACCGCGACAGGGGGCTCCTACGAGCAGTACTTC. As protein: CASTATGGSYEQYF.